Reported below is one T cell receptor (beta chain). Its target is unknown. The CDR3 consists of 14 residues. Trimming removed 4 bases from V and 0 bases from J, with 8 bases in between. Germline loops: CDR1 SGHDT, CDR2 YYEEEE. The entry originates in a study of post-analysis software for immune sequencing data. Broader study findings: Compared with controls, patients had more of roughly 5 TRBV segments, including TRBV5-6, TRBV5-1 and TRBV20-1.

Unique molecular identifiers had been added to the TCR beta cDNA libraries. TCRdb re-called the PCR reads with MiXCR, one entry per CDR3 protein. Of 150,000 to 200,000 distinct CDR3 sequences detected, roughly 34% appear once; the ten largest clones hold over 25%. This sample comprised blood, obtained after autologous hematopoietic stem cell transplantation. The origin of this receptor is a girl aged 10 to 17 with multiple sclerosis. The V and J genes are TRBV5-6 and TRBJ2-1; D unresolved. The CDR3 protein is CASSPLSSYNEQFF. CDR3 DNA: TGTGCCAGCAGCCCCTTAAGCTCCTACAATGAGCAGTTCTTC. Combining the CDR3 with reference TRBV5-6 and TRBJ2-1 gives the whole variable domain DAGVTQSPTHLIKTRGQQVTLRCSPKSGHDTVSWYQQALGQGPQFIFQYYEEEERQRGNFPDRFSGHQFPNYSSELNVNALLLGDSALYLCASSPLSSYNEQFFGPGTRLTVL.